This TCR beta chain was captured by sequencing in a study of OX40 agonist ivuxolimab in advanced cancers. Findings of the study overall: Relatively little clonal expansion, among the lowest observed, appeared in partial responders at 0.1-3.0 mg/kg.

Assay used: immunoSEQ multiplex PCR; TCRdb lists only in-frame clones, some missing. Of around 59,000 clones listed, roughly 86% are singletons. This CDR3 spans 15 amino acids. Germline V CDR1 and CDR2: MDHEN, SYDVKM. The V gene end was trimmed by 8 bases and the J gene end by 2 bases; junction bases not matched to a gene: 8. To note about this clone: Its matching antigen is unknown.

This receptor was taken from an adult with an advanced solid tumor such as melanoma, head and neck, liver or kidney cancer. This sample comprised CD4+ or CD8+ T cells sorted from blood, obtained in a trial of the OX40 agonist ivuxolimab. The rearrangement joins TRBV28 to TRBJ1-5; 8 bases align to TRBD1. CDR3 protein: CASGAGGRGNQPQHF. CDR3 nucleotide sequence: TGTGCCAGCGGGGCAGGGGGCCGGGGCAATCAGCCCCAGCATTTT.